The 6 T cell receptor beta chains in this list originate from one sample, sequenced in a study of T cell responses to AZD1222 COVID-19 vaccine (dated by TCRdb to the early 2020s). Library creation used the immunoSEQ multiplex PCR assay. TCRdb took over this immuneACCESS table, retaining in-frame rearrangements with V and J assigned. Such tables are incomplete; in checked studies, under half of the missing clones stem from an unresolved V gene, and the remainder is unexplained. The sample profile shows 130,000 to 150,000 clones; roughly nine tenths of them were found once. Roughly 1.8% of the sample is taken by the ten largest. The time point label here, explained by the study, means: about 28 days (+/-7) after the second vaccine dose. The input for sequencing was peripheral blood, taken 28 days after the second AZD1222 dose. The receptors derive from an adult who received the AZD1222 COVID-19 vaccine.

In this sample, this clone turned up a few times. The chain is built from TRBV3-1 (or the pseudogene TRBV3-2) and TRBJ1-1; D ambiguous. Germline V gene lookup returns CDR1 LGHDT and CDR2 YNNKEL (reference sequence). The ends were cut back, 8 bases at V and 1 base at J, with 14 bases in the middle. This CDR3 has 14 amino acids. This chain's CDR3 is CASGPDTRNTEAFF. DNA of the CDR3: TGTGCCAGCGGCCCCGACACCCGGAACACTGAAGCTTTCTTT.

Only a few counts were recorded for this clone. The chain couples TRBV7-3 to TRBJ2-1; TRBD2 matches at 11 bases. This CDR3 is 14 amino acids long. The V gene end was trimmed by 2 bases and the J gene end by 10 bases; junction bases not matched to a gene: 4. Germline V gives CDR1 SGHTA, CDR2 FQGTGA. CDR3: CASSLLAGGGEQFF. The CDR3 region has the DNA TGTGCCAGCAGCTTACTAGCGGGAGGCGGCGAGCAGTTCTTC.

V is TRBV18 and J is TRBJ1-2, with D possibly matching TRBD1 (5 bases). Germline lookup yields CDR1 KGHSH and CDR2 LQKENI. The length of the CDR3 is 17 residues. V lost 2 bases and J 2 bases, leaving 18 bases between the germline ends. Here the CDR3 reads CASSPGYTGSGNYGYTF. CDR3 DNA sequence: TGTGCCAGCTCACCAGGCTATACAGGCTCGGGGAACTATGGCTACACCTTC.

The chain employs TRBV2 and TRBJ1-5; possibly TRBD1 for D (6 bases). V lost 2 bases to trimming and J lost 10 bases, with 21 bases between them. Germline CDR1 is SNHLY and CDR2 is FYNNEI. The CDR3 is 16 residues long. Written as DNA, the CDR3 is TGTGCCAGCAGTGAAACGGGGGGCCCATCGTCGGTACCCCAGCATTTT. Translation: CASSETGGPSSVPQHF.

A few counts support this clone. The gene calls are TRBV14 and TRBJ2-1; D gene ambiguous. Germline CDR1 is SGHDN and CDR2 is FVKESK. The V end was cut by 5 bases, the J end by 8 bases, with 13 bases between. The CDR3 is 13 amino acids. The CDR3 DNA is TGTGCCAGCAGCTCCATACGAGGAGATGAGCAGTTCTTC. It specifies CASSSIRGDEQFF.

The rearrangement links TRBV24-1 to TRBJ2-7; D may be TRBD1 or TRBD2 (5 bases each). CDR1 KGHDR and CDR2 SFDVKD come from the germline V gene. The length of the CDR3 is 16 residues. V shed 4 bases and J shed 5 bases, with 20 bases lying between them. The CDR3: CATSEGDAPGTDEQYF. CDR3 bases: TGTGCCACCAGTGAGGGGGACGCTCCGGGAACGGACGAGCAGTACTTC.